This TCR beta chain emerged from a study of blood T cell repertoires in COVID-19. The CDR3 runs 14 residues. V lost 6 bases and J lost 7, with 16 bases in between. Germline V gene lookup returns CDR1 MNHEY and CDR2 SMNVEV (reference sequence). Assay: immunoSEQ multiplex PCR; the TCRdb copy retains only in-frame clones and omits some. The sample holds roughly 220,000 clones, roughly 76% seen once. The origin of this receptor is a woman of 80 years or more with COVID-19, enrolled during active disease. The specimen sequenced was peripheral blood. The chain has TRBV27 and TRBJ2-1; D is possibly TRBD1 (5 bases). CDR3: CASRGQGNVNEQFF. CDR3 bases: TGTGCCAGCAGGGGTCAGGGTAATGTGAATGAGCAGTTCTTC.